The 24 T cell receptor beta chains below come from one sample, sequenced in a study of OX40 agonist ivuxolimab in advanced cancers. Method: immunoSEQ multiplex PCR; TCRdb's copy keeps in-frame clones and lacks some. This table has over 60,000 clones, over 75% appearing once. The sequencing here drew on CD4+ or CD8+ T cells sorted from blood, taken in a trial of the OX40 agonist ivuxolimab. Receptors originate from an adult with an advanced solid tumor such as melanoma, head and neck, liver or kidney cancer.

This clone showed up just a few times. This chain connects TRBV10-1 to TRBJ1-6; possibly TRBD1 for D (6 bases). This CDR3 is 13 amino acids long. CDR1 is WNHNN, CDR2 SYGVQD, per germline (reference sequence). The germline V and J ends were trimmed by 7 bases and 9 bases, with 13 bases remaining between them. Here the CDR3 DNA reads TGCGCCAGCAATTCAGGGGTGGGTTCACCCCTCCACTTT. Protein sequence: CASNSGVGSPLHF.

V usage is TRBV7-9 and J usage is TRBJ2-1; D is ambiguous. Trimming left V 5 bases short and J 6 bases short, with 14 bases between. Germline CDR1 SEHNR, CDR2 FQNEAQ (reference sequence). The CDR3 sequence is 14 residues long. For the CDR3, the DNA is TGTGCCAGCAGCCCCCGGTATCGGGCCAATGAGCAGTTCTTC. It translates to CASSPRYRANEQFF.

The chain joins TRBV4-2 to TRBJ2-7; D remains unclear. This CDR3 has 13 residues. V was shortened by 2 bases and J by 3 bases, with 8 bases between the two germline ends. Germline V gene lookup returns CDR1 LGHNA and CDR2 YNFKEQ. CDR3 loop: CASSQSRNYEQYF. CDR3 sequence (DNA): TGTGCCAGCAGCCAAAGCCGAAACTACGAGCAGTACTTC.

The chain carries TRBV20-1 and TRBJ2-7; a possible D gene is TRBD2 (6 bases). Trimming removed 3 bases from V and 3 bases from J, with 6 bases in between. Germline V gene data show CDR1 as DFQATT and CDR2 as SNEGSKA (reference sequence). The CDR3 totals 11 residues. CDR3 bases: TGCAGTGCTAGCGGGGGCTACGAGCAGTACTTC. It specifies CSASGGYEQYF.

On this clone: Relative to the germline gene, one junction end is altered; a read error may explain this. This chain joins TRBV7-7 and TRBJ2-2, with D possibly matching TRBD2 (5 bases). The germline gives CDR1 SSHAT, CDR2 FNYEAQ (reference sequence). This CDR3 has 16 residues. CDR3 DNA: TGTGCTAGCAGCTTAGGCCCGGGATTGAACACCGGGGAGCTGTTTTTT. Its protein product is CASSLGPGLNTGELFF. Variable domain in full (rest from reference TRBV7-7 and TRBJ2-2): GAGVSQSPRYKVTKRGQDVTLRCDPISSHATLYWYQQALGQGPEFLTYFNYEAQPDKSGLPSDRFSAERPEGSISTLTIQRTEQRDSAMYRCASSLGPGLNTGELFFGEGSRLTVL.

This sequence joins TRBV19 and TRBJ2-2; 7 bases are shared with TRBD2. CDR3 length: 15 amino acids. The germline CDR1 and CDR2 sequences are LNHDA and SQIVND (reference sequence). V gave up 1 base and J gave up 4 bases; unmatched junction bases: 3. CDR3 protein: CASSIGSSGTGELFF. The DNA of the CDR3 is TGTGCCAGTAGTATAGGTTCTAGCGGCACCGGGGAGCTGTTTTTT.

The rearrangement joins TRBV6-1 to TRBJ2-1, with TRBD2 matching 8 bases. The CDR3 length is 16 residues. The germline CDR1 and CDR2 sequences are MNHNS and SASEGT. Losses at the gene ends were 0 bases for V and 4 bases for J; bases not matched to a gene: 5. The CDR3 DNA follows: TGTGCCAGCAGTGAAGCAGGGAGCGGGGGATACAATGAGCAGTTCTTC. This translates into CASSEAGSGGYNEQFF.

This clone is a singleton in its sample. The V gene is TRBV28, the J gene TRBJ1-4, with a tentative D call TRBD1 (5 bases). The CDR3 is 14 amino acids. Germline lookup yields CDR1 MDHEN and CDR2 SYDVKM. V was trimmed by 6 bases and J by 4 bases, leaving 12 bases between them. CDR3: CASSPGRGNEKLFF. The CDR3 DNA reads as TGTGCCAGCAGCCCGGGGAGGGGTAATGAAAAACTGTTTTTT.

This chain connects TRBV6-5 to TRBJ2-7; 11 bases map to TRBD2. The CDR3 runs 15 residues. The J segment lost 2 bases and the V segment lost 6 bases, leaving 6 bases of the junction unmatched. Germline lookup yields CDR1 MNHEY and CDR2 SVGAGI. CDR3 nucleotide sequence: TGTGCCAGCAGCTTAGCGGGGGGGCGAACCTACGAGCAGTACTTC. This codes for CASSLAGGRTYEQYF.

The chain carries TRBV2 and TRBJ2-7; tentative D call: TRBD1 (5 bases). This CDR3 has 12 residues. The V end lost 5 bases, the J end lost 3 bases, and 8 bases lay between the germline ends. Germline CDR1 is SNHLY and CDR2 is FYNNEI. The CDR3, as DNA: TGTGCCAGCAGTATAACAGGCTACGAGCAGTACTTC. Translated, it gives CASSITGYEQYF.

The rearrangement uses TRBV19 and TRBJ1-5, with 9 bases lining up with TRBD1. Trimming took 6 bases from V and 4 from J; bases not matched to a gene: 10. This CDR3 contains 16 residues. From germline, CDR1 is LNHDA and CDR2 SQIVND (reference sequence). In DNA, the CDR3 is TGTGCCAGTAGACAAGACAGGGGGTTACGAAATCAGCCCCAGCATTTT. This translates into CASRQDRGLRNQPQHF. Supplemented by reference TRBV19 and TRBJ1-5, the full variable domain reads DGGITQSPKYLFRKEGQNVTLSCEQNLNHDAMYWYRQDPGQGLRLIYYSQIVNDFQKGDIAEGYSVSREKKESFPLTVTSAQKNPTAFYLCASRQDRGLRNQPQHFGDGTRLSIL.

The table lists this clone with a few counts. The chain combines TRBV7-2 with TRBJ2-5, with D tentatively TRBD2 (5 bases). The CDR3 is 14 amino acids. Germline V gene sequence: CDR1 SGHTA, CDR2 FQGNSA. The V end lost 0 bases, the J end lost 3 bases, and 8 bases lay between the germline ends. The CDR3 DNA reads TGTGCCAGCAGCTTAGCGCGGGCAGAAGAGACCCAGTACTTC. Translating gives CASSLARAEETQYF. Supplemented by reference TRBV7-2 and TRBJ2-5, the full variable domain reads GAGVSQSPSNKVTEKGKDVELRCDPISGHTALYWYRQSLGQGLEFLIYFQGNSAPDKSGLPSDRFSAERTGGSVSTLTIQRTQQEDSAVYLCASSLARAEETQYFGPGTRLLVL.

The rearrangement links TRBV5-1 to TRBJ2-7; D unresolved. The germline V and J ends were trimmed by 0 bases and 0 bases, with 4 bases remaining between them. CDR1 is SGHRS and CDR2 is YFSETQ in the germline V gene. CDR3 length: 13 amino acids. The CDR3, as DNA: TGCGCCAGCAGCTTGGCAAGCTCCTACGAGCAGTACTTC. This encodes CASSLASSYEQYF.

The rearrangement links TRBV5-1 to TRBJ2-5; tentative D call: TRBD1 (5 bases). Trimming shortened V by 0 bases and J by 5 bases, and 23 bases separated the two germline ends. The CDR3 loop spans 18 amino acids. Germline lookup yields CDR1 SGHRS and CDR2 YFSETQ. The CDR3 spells CASSLAAGMPLLRETQYF. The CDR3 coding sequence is TGCGCCAGCAGCTTGGCCGCAGGGATGCCCCTCCTTAGGGAGACCCAGTACTTC.

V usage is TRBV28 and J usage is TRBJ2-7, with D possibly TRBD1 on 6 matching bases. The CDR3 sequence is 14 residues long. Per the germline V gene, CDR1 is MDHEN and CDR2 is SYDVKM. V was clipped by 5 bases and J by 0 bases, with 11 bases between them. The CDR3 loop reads CASSPGQSSYEQYF. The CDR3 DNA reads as TGTGCCAGCAGTCCCGGACAGAGCTCCTACGAGCAGTACTTC. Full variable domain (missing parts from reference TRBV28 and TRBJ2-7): DVKVTQSSRYLVKRTGEKVFLECVQDMDHENMFWYRQDPGLGLRLIYFSYDVKMKEKGDIPEGYSVSREKKERFSLILESASTNQTSMYLCASSPGQSSYEQYFGPGTRLTVT.

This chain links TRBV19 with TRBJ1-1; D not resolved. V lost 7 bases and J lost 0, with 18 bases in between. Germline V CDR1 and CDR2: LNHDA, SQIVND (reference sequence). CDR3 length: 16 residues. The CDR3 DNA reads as TGTGCCAGTACCGACAACCCGGGCCTGATGAACACTGAAGCTTTCTTT. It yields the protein CASTDNPGLMNTEAFF.

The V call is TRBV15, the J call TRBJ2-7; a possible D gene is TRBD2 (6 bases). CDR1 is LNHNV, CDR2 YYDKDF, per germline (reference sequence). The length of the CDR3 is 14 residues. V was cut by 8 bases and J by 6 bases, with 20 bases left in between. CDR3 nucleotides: TGTGCCACCGGCGTCGCTAGCGCCCTCGGCGAGCAGTACTTC. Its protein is CATGVASALGEQYF.

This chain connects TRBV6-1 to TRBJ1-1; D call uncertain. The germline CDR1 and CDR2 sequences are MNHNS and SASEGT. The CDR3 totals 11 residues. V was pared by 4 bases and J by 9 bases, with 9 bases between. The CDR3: CASSGPDKAFF. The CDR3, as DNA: TGTGCCAGCAGTGGGCCAGACAAAGCTTTCTTT.

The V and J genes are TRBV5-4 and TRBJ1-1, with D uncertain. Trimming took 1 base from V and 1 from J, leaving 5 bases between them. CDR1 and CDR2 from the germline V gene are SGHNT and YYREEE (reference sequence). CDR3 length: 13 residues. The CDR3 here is CASSLTRNTEAFF. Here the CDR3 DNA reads TGTGCCAGCAGCTTGACACGGAACACTGAAGCTTTCTTT.

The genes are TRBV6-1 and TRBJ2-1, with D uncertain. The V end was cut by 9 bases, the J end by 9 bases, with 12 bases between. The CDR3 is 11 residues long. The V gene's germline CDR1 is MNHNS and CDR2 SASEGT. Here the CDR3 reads CASQILSEQFF. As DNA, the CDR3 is TGTGCCAGTCAGATTCTTAGTGAGCAGTTCTTC.

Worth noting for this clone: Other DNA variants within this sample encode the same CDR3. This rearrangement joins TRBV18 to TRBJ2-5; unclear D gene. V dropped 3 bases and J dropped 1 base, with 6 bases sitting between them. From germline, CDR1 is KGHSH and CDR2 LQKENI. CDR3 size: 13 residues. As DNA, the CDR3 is TGTGCCAGCTCACCGGGAACCCAAGAGACCCAGTACTTC. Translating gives CASSPGTQETQYF. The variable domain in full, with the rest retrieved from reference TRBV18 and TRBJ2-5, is NAGVMQNPRHLVRRRGQEARLRCSPMKGHSHVYWYRQLPEEGLKFMVYLQKENIIDESGMPKERFSAEFPKEGPSILRIQQVVRGDSAAYFCASSPGTQETQYFGPGTRLLVL.

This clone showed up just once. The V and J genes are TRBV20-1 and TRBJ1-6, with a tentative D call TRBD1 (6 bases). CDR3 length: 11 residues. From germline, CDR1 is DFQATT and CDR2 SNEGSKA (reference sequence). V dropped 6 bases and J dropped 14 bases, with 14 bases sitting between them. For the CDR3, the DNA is TGCAGTGCGGGGCAGGGGCCGTCCCTCCACTTT. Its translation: CSAGQGPSLHF.

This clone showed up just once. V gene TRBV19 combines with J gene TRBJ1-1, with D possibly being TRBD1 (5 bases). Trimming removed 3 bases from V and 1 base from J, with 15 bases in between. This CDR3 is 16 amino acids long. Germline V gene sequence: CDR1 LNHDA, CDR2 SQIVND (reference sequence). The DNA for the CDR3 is TGTGCCAGTAGTATGCCGGGGCAACGGGCGAACACTGAAGCTTTCTTT. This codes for CASSMPGQRANTEAFF.

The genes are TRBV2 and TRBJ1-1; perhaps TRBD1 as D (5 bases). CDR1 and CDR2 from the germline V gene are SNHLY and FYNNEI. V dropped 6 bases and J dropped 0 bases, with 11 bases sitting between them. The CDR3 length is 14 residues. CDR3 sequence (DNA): TGTGCCAGCAGAGACACAGGATTGAACACTGAAGCTTTCTTT. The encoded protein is CASRDTGLNTEAFF.